The 23 T cell receptor beta chains below were found in one sample sequenced in a study of T cell responses to AZD1222 COVID-19 vaccine. This table comes from immunoSEQ multiplex PCR, and its TCRdb copy is limited to in-frame clones, with some not included. The sample yields some 170,000 clones, about nine tenths seen once. This specimen was peripheral blood, taken 28 days after the second dose of the MenACWY control vaccine. All receptors come from an adult who received the MenACWY meningococcal vaccine as a control.

V and J are TRBV5-4 and TRBJ2-3; D gene uncertain. The CDR3 runs to 15 residues. The germline gives CDR1 SGHNT, CDR2 YYREEE (reference sequence). V was clipped by 4 bases and J by 2 bases, with 14 bases between them. CDR3 nucleotides: TGTGCCAGCAGCATCGGGCCGCGTAACACAGATACGCAGTATTTT. It specifies CASSIGPRNTDTQYF.

This clone was recorded once. J is TRBJ1-3 and V is TRBV13; no clear D. Trimming removed 6 bases at V and 2 bases at J, with 8 bases between. This CDR3 has 13 amino acids. Germline lookup yields CDR1 PRHDT and CDR2 FYEKMQ (reference sequence). The CDR3 coding sequence is TGTGCCAGCAGGAGGGAGGCTGGAAACACCATATATTTT. Amino acid sequence: CASRREAGNTIYF.

This chain connects TRBV28 to TRBJ1-2, with no clear D. CDR1 and CDR2 (germline): MDHEN, SYDVKM. The CDR3 sequence is 12 residues long. Deletions cut 5 bases from V and 1 base from J, with 5 bases between. The CDR3 coding sequence is TGTGCCAGCAGTGCTAGTAACTATGGCTACACCTTC. Encoded protein: CASSASNYGYTF.

This sequence joins TRBV5-1 and TRBJ2-2; D might be TRBD1 (6 bases). The CDR3 sequence is 15 residues long. Trimming took 4 bases from V and 2 from J, leaving 12 bases between them. The V gene's germline CDR1 is SGHRS and CDR2 YFSETQ. The CDR3: CASSVGHPNTGELFF. DNA for the CDR3: TGCGCCAGCAGCGTGGGACACCCCAACACCGGGGAGCTGTTTTTT.

The chain employs TRBV3-1 (or the pseudogene TRBV3-2) and TRBJ1-2; D unresolved. Germline V lookup: CDR1 LGHDT, CDR2 YNNKEL (reference sequence). The CDR3 runs to 14 residues. V was pared by 3 bases and J by 2 bases, with 10 bases between. The CDR3 protein is CASSQGGLNYGYTF. DNA of the CDR3: TGTGCCAGCAGCCAGGGCGGATTGAACTATGGCTACACCTTC.

The chain joins TRBV24-1 to TRBJ1-4; the match to TRBD1 covers 9 bases. J lost 5 bases, V lost 3 bases, and 3 bases had no gene match. CDR1 is KGHDR, CDR2 SFDVKD, per germline. The CDR3 extends over 15 amino acids. CDR3 sequence (DNA): TGTGCCACCAGTGATGGACAGGGGTGGAATGAAAAACTGTTTTTT. Translating gives CATSDGQGWNEKLFF.

The J gene is TRBJ1-2, the V gene TRBV28; 10 bases are a match to TRBD1. Looked up from germline, CDR1 is MDHEN and CDR2 is SYDVKM. The CDR3 consists of 15 residues. V dropped 2 bases and J dropped 4; count of bases not matched to a gene: 4. The CDR3, as DNA: TGTGCCAGCAGTTTAGGGACAGGGGCTATCTATGGCTACACCTTC. Amino acid sequence: CASSLGTGAIYGYTF.

This clone came up a few times. V gene TRBV9 combines with J gene TRBJ1-5; D gene ambiguous. The V and J ends lost 3 bases and 7 bases respectively, with 11 bases between them. Germline loops: CDR1 SGDLS, CDR2 YYNGEE. This CDR3 is 13 amino acids long. CDR3 in amino acids: CASSETTGQPQHF. CDR3 DNA: TGTGCCAGCAGCGAAACCACCGGGCAGCCCCAGCATTTT.

The V call is TRBV3-1 (or the pseudogene TRBV3-2), the J call TRBJ2-7, with TRBD2 matching 11 bases. The junction had 3 bases not matched to a gene; V was cut back by 4 bases and J by 4 bases. The germline gives CDR1 LGHDT, CDR2 YNNKEL (reference sequence). There are 14 residues in the CDR3. The CDR3: CASSPGTSGYEQYF. DNA of the CDR3: TGTGCCAGCAGCCCCGGGACTAGCGGATACGAGCAGTACTTC.

This chain links TRBV7-2 with TRBJ1-4; TRBD1 matches 10 bases. The CDR3 is 15 residues long. The germline gives CDR1 SGHTA, CDR2 FQGNSA. The ends lost 6 bases at V and 8 bases at J; junction bases unmatched: 9. Written as DNA, the CDR3 is TGTGCCAGCAGACGGGGCGACAGGGGGCGCGAAAAACTGTTTTTT. Its protein product is CASRRGDRGREKLFF.

The CDR3 sequence: CASSTPGTGYPGELFF. CDR3 DNA: TGTGCCAGCAGCACGCCCGGGACAGGGTATCCCGGGGAGCTGTTTTTT. This rearrangement joins TRBV28 to TRBJ2-2; 9 bases line up with TRBD1. This CDR3 comprises 16 residues. Germline V gene lookup returns CDR1 MDHEN and CDR2 SYDVKM. V gave up 6 bases and J gave up 6 bases; unmatched junction bases: 11.

This chain links TRBV28 with TRBJ1-4; no firm D call. V lost 7 bases, J lost 10 bases, and 16 bases lay in between. CDR3 length: 13 residues. Germline loops: CDR1 MDHEN, CDR2 SYDVKM. In DNA form, the CDR3 reads TGTGCCAGCACCTCATCCCCGGTGGGAAAACTGTTTTTT. Protein: CASTSSPVGKLFF.

This chain uses TRBV6-5 with TRBJ1-1; D is perhaps TRBD1 (5 bases). This CDR3 contains 13 residues. V was cut by 2 bases and J by 4 bases, with 8 bases left in between. In germline, CDR1 is MNHEY, CDR2 SVGAGI. CDR3 loop: CASSYGGGTEAFF. The DNA for the CDR3 is TGTGCCAGCAGTTACGGGGGAGGCACTGAAGCTTTCTTT.

Points on this clone: Other DNA sequences in this specimen translate into the identical CDR3. This chain links TRBV6-5 with TRBJ1-2; no definite D call. CDR3 length: 13 residues. CDR1 is MNHEY, CDR2 SVGAGI, per germline. Deletions cut 5 bases from V and 3 bases from J, with 10 bases between. The CDR3 loop is CASSPLEDYGYTF. CDR3 coding DNA: TGTGCCAGCAGTCCTCTGGAGGACTATGGCTACACCTTC.

This chain's CDR3 is CASSLLTAVGNEQFF. The CDR3 DNA reads TGTGCCAGCAGTCTCCTGACGGCGGTGGGCAATGAGCAGTTCTTC. The chain carries TRBV2 and TRBJ2-1; the D is unclear. Germline CDR1 is SNHLY and CDR2 is FYNNEI. V was pared by 5 bases and J by 6 bases, with 17 bases between. This CDR3 is 15 amino acids long.

This rearrangement joins TRBV28 to TRBJ1-4; D gene ambiguous. CDR3 length equals 12 residues. Trimming took off 2 bases at V and 10 bases at J, with 8 bases between the two ends. Germline V lookup: CDR1 MDHEN, CDR2 SYDVKM. The CDR3 coding sequence is TGTGCCAGCAGTTTAAGGGCCCTAAAACTGTTTTTT. Protein product: CASSLRALKLFF.

This chain links TRBV7-2 with TRBJ2-1, with D possibly matching TRBD2 (5 bases). Looked up from germline, CDR1 is SGHTA and CDR2 is FQGNSA. V gave up 4 bases and J gave up 10 bases, with 17 bases separating them. The CDR3 totals 14 residues. DNA of the CDR3: TGTGCCAGCAGCTCTCACCAGCCGGGGTTGGAGCAGTTCTTC. This translates into CASSSHQPGLEQFF.

V usage is TRBV7-9 and J usage is TRBJ1-4, with TRBD1 identical over 7 bases. Germline V gene sequence: CDR1 SEHNR, CDR2 FQNEAQ (reference sequence). The length of the CDR3 is 17 residues. Losses at the gene ends were 5 bases for V and 0 bases for J; bases not matched to a gene: 9. CDR3 residues: CASSPGQPTTTNEKLFF. DNA for the CDR3: TGTGCCAGCAGCCCGGGACAGCCAACGACAACTAATGAAAAACTGTTTTTT.

This sequence joins TRBV27 and TRBJ2-7, with D maybe TRBD1 (6 bases). The CDR3 has 12 amino acids. V was pared by 7 bases and J by 5 bases, with 12 bases between. CDR1 MNHEY and CDR2 SMNVEV come from the germline V gene (reference sequence). The CDR3 DNA sequence: TGTGCCAGCACGTCCGCAGGGGACGAGCAGTACTTC. It translates to CASTSAGDEQYF.

The genes are TRBV7-2 and TRBJ2-1; TRBD1 matches 7 bases. This CDR3 region has 16 residues. CDR1 and CDR2 from the germline V gene are SGHTA and FQGNSA. With V trimmed by 5 bases and J by 1 base, 8 bases remained unmatched. The DNA for the CDR3 is TGTGCCAGCAGCCTCTCGGGACAGCCGTCCTACAATGAGCAGTTCTTC. Protein product: CASSLSGQPSYNEQFF. Full variable domain (outside the CDR3, taken from reference TRBV7-2 and TRBJ2-1): GAGVSQSPSNKVTEKGKDVELRCDPISGHTALYWYRQSLGQGLEFLIYFQGNSAPDKSGLPSDRFSAERTGGSVSTLTIQRTQQEDSAVYLCASSLSGQPSYNEQFFGPGTRLTVL.

The chain couples TRBV9 to TRBJ2-5, with 13 bases that match TRBD2. Trimming at V came to 3 bases and at J to 2 bases, leaving 4 bases not matched to a gene. CDR1 SGDLS and CDR2 YYNGEE come from the germline V gene. The CDR3 sequence is 16 residues long. The CDR3 loop is CASSAGTSGKQETQYF. DNA for the CDR3: TGTGCCAGCAGCGCTGGGACTAGCGGGAAGCAAGAGACCCAGTACTTC. The full variable domain, with the rest looked up from reference TRBV9 and TRBJ2-5, is DSGVTQTPKHLITATGQRVTLRCSPRSGDLSVYWYQQSLDQGLQFLIQYYNGEERAKGNILERFSAQQFPDLHSELNLSSLELGDSALYFCASSAGTSGKQETQYFGPGTRLLVL.

This chain uses TRBV27 with TRBJ2-6, with 8 nucleotides matching TRBD2. The CDR3 runs 17 residues. CDR1 is MNHEY and CDR2 is SMNVEV in the germline V gene (reference sequence). J was trimmed by 2 bases and V by 4 bases; bases with no gene match: 7. CDR3 residues: CASSWSTGGAGANVLTF. CDR3 nucleotides: TGTGCCAGCAGTTGGTCAACGGGAGGGGCTGGGGCCAACGTCCTGACTTTC. The complete variable domain, with remaining parts taken from reference TRBV27 and TRBJ2-6, reads EAQVTQNPRYLITVTGKKLTVTCSQNMNHEYMSWYRQDPGLGLRQIYYSMNVEVTDKGDVPEGYKVSRKEKRNFPLILESPSPNQTSLYFCASSWSTGGAGANVLTFGAGSRLTVL.

The gene calls are TRBV5-6 and TRBJ1-6; D is ambiguous. Trimming removed 4 bases at V and 11 bases at J, with 10 bases between. Germline V lookup: CDR1 SGHDT, CDR2 YYEEEE. This CDR3 comprises 12 residues. CDR3: CASSPGSTPLHF. CDR3 bases: TGTGCCAGCAGCCCAGGATCGACACCCCTCCACTTT.